The 17 T cell receptor beta chains below come from one sample, sequenced in a study of blood T cell repertoires in COVID-19. Generated by immunoSEQ multiplex PCR, the TCRdb table keeps only in-frame clones and is missing some. The table lists some 250,000 clones, under 90% of them singletons. Input material: PBMCs or T cells enriched from blood (not recorded which). These receptors were collected from a woman in her 30s with acute COVID-19.

The V gene is TRBV6-2 or TRBV6-3, the J gene TRBJ2-7; TRBD1 matches at 8 bases. The CDR3 contains 12 residues. Germline trimming cut 6 bases from V and 5 bases from J; bases unmatched to any gene: 3. CDR1 and CDR2 (germline): MNHEY, SVGEGT. CDR3 residues: CASSRQGNEQYF. The CDR3 region has the DNA TGTGCCAGCAGCAGACAGGGGAACGAGCAGTACTTC.

This CDR3 is CASSPLRQSNTGELFF. CDR3 coding DNA: TGCGCCAGCAGCCCCCTGAGACAGTCAAACACCGGGGAGCTGTTTTTT. J is TRBJ2-2 and V is TRBV5-1, with D possibly being TRBD1 (5 bases). The germline CDR1 and CDR2 sequences are SGHRS and YFSETQ. The CDR3 consists of 16 residues. The V gene lost 4 bases and the J gene lost 2 bases, with 15 bases spanning the gap.

In its sample, this clone was seen a few times. The J gene is TRBJ2-4, the V gene TRBV12-3 or TRBV12-4; 7 bases map to TRBD1. V lost 6 bases and J lost 9; bases outside the gene matches: 5. This CDR3 comprises 12 residues. CDR3 in amino acids: CASRPPGGIQYF. The CDR3 DNA reads as TGTGCCAGCAGGCCACCAGGGGGCATTCAGTACTTC.

The chain is built from TRBV7-6 and TRBJ2-7; tentatively, D is TRBD2 (6 bases). The CDR3 sequence is 14 residues long. Germline lookup yields CDR1 SGHVS and CDR2 FNYEAQ. Trimming left V 5 bases short and J 6 bases short, with 17 bases between. The CDR3 nucleotides are TGTGCCAGCAGCGCCGCCGGGACTCGGTCCGAGCAGTACTTC. This codes for CASSAAGTRSEQYF.

The rearrangement uses TRBV28 and TRBJ1-1, with 8 positions matching TRBD1. Germline V CDR1 and CDR2: MDHEN, SYDVKM. V lost 4 bases, J lost 0 bases, and 4 bases stayed unmatched. CDR3 length: 15 residues. The CDR3 DNA sequence: TGTGCCAGCAGTTCACCGGGACAGGTGAACACTGAAGCTTTCTTT. Translation gives CASSSPGQVNTEAFF.

The V and J genes are TRBV9 and TRBJ2-7; 8 bases fit TRBD1. The CDR3 extends over 16 amino acids. The germline V gene has CDR1 SGDLS and CDR2 YYNGEE. The V segment lost 0 bases and the J segment 6 bases; nucleotides outside the gene matches: 11. Written as DNA, the CDR3 is TGTGCCAGCAGCGTAGACTGGACAGGGTCTTATTTCGAGCAGTACTTC. Translation gives CASSVDWTGSYFEQYF.

The chain has TRBV24-1 and TRBJ2-3; 8 nucleotides agree with TRBD2. This CDR3 has 17 residues. Germline CDR1 and CDR2: KGHDR and SFDVKD. With V trimmed by 5 bases and J by 2 bases, 11 bases remained unmatched. CDR3: CATSAGGGSPTTDTQYF. DNA of the CDR3: TGTGCCACCAGTGCCGGGGGGGGTAGCCCAACCACAGATACGCAGTATTTT.

This clone was found once. V is TRBV7-2 and J is TRBJ2-5; TRBD2 matches at 7 bases. V gave up 5 bases and J gave up 2 bases; unmatched junction bases: 5. There are 14 residues in the CDR3. Per germline, CDR1 SGHTA and CDR2 FQGNSA. The CDR3 protein is CASSAGGIQETQYF. CDR3 nucleotide sequence: TGTGCCAGCAGCGCCGGGGGGATTCAAGAGACCCAGTACTTC.

The chain is built from TRBV7-8 and TRBJ2-1; 16 positions match TRBD2. This CDR3 contains 19 residues. After removal of 6 bases from V and 7 bases from J, the junction contained 15 bases not matched to a gene. Per the germline V gene, CDR1 is SGHVS and CDR2 is FQNEAQ. The CDR3 DNA follows: TGTGCCAGCAGGGTCCAGGGACTAGCGGGGGGGCCTTTATGGAATGAGCAGTTCTTC. It codes for CASRVQGLAGGPLWNEQFF.

This rearrangement joins TRBV9 to TRBJ1-1, with D unresolved. The CDR3 sequence is 13 residues long. V lost 2 bases, J lost 1 base, and 6 bases lay in between. Germline V gene lookup returns CDR1 SGDLS and CDR2 YYNGEE. The CDR3: CASSVEGNTEAFF. As DNA, the CDR3 is TGTGCCAGCAGCGTTGAGGGGAACACTGAAGCTTTCTTT.

The chain combines TRBV15 with TRBJ2-3; TRBD2 might be the D (5 bases). The V end was cut by 3 bases, the J end by 4 bases, with 11 bases between. Germline-derived CDR1 and CDR2 are LNHNV and YYDKDF (reference sequence). This CDR3 comprises 14 residues. CDR3 residues: CATSSQRVSDTQYF. In DNA form, the CDR3 reads TGTGCCACCAGCAGCCAGAGGGTATCAGATACGCAGTATTTT. Full variable domain (remainder filled in from reference TRBV15 and TRBJ2-3): DAMVIQNPRYQVTQFGKPVTLSCSQTLNHNVMYWYQQKSSQAPKLLFHYYDKDFNNEADTPDNFQSRRPNTSFCFLDIRSPGLGDTAMYLCATSSQRVSDTQYFGPGTRLTVL.

This chain connects TRBV10-3 to TRBJ2-6; TRBD1 might be the D (5 bases). The CDR3 has 16 residues. Trimming left V 10 bases short and J 1 base short, with 17 bases between. Looked up from germline, CDR1 is ENHRY and CDR2 is SYGVKD. Here the CDR3 reads CATSHLSGSGANVLTF. The CDR3, as DNA: TGTGCCACCTCACACCTCTCAGGGTCTGGGGCCAACGTCCTGACTTTC.

CDR3 DNA: TGTGCCAGCAGTTTCCGGGAGACTGAAGCTTTCTTT. Its protein product is CASSFRETEAFF. The gene calls are TRBV28 and TRBJ1-1, with unresolved D. CDR1 and CDR2 from the germline V gene are MDHEN and SYDVKM. The CDR3 has 12 residues. V was shortened by 3 bases and J by 5 bases, with 7 bases between the two germline ends.

This clone was found once. The chain carries TRBV19 and TRBJ1-5; no reliable D call. The ends were cut back, 0 bases at V and 2 bases at J, with 14 bases in the middle. Germline lookup yields CDR1 LNHDA and CDR2 SQIVND (reference sequence). The CDR3 length is 17 residues. The CDR3 region has the DNA TGTGCCAGTAGTATAGAGTTTTACTCCGGAGGCAATCAGCCCCAGCATTTT. Translation: CASSIEFYSGGNQPQHF.

The rearrangement joins TRBV2 to TRBJ2-1, with unresolved D. Looked up from germline, CDR1 is SNHLY and CDR2 is FYNNEI. Trimming pared 6 bases from V and 0 bases from J, leaving 9 bases between. The CDR3 length is 14 residues. The CDR3 bases are TGTGCCAGCAGAGGCGGTAGCTCCTACAATGAGCAGTTCTTC. Residues: CASRGGSSYNEQFF. Full variable domain (outside the CDR3, taken from reference TRBV2 and TRBJ2-1): EPEVTQTPSHQVTQMGQEVILRCVPISNHLYFYWYRQILGQKVEFLVSFYNNEISEKSEIFDDQFSVERPDGSNFTLKIRSTKLEDSAMYFCASRGGSSYNEQFFGPGTRLTVL.

This clone was seen just once. V is TRBV11-2 and J is TRBJ2-7; 8 nucleotides align to TRBD1. Germline values: CDR1 SGHAT, CDR2 FQNNGV. V gave up 1 base and J gave up 0 bases; unmatched junction bases: 5. This CDR3 has 16 amino acids. CDR3 region: CASSLARDRSSYEQYF. DNA of the CDR3: TGTGCCAGCAGCTTAGCGAGGGACAGGAGCTCCTACGAGCAGTACTTC.

The V gene is TRBV5-1, the J gene TRBJ1-1; tentative D call: TRBD1 (6 bases). From germline, CDR1 is SGHRS and CDR2 YFSETQ. The CDR3 totals 15 residues. Trimming took 0 bases from V and 1 from J, leaving 10 bases between them. CDR3 amino acids: CASSLVGGPNTEAFF. Written as DNA, the CDR3 is TGCGCCAGCAGCTTGGTTGGGGGCCCGAACACTGAAGCTTTCTTT.